This T cell receptor (beta chain) is from a study of T-cell memory formation after mild COVID-19. Notes on the study in general: The study found balanced CD4/CD8 in clones contracting day 15 to 85 and a CD4+ lean in later expanders.

Notes on this clonotype: Its antigen remains unknown.

V was clipped by 9 bases and J by 5 bases; unmatched bases: 3. Looked up from germline, CDR1 is SNHLY and CDR2 is FYNNEI. There are 11 residues in the CDR3. In TCRdb, the 5' RACE reads were re-called with MiXCR into one record per CDR3 protein. Of 95,000 to 110,000 distinct CDR3 sequences listed, roughly 14% are singletons. This chain joins TRBV2 and TRBJ2-7; TRBD1 matches 8 bases. The sequence was collected from a man aged 18 to 30 who had mild COVID-19 (a few samples of this study predate the infection). Cell type and time point are not known. Material: PBMCs or a T cell subset sorted from them (not recorded which). The CDR3 DNA follows: TGTGCCAGGCGACAGGGGCACGAGCAGTACTTC. Translated, it gives CARRQGHEQYF.